These T cell receptor beta chains were read from a single sample in a study of CD8 T cells in ankylosing spondylitis. TCRdb re-called the 5' RACE reads through MiXCR, storing one row per CDR3 protein. The table records some 800,000 distinct CDR3 sequences, roughly 12% of them present only once. Sequenced input: blood, either unsorted or a sorted T cell fraction (not recorded which). The source of these receptors is a male donor with ankylosing spondylitis. Each CDR3 is given with its conserved first and last residue. Size tells how often a clone was seen (once, few, many) or the class of an expanded clone, and some rows leave it out.

CDR3: CASSFPDQRNHNNEQFF
size: -
V: TRBV12-3/TRBV12-4
J: TRBJ2-1

CDR3: CASSFGDPDSEKLFF
size: few
V: TRBV5-1
J: TRBJ1-4

CDR3: CSAIGQDFSGEQYF
size: few
V: TRBV20-1
J: TRBJ2-7

CDR3: CASSDPRDRGRETQYF
size: few
V: TRBV6-1
J: TRBJ2-5

CDR3: CASRGLNRVSNPSAKNIQYF
size: -
V: TRBV6-2/TRBV6-3
J: TRBJ2-4

CDR3: CSAERRGQETQYF
size: -
V: TRBV20-1
J: TRBJ2-5

CDR3: CASSPLVQGGTEAFF
size: -
V: TRBV7-2
J: TRBJ1-1

CDR3: CSGRGQPGTQYF
size: -
V: TRBV20-1
J: TRBJ2-3

CDR3: CAGGSGLAGGAYNEQFF
size: -
V: TRBV12-5
J: TRBJ2-1

CDR3: CASSRGRGQGTNEQYF
size: -
V: TRBV4-1
J: TRBJ2-7

CDR3: CASSDDRSGYTF
size: few
V: TRBV2
J: TRBJ1-2

CDR3: CASSTSRSGGRETQYF
size: few
V: TRBV6-1
J: TRBJ2-5

CDR3: CASSAGAGGTDTQYF
size: -
V: TRBV5-4
J: TRBJ2-3

CDR3: CSAGMTPDTQYF
size: -
V: TRBV29-1
J: TRBJ2-3

CDR3: CASSLGGGILSKLFF
size: few
V: TRBV7-9
J: TRBJ1-4

CDR3: CASSLRRADEQYF
size: few
V: TRBV27
J: TRBJ2-7

CDR3: CASTGRRYYGYTF
size: few
V: TRBV6-1
J: TRBJ1-2

CDR3: CASRPQGGYGYTF
size: -
V: TRBV6-1
J: TRBJ1-2

CDR3: CASTTYRGGVEDIQYF
size: -
V: TRBV6-1
J: TRBJ2-4

CDR3: CASSRDKGMAEAFF
size: -
V: TRBV6-1
J: TRBJ1-1

CDR3: CASSLVGGAPYNEQFF
size: -
V: TRBV5-4
J: TRBJ2-1

CDR3: CSAPRATDSLHYF
size: few
V: TRBV20-1
J: TRBJ2-7

CDR3: CASRPTGGGEQYF
size: many
V: TRBV12-3/TRBV12-4
J: TRBJ2-7

CDR3: CASSPRTGLEQFF
size: -
V: TRBV6-1
J: TRBJ2-1

CDR3: CASSFSGANTGELFF
size: many
V: TRBV5-5
J: TRBJ2-2

CDR3: CASSFSGQGNTEAFF
size: -
V: TRBV5-1
J: TRBJ1-1

CDR3: CATTRRLFGNYGYTF
size: few
V: TRBV24-1
J: TRBJ1-2

CDR3: CSAHKQSSYNEQFF
size: few
V: TRBV20-1
J: TRBJ2-1

CDR3: CSARGSTEAFF
size: many
V: TRBV20-1
J: TRBJ1-1

CDR3: CASSFSGTYEQYF
size: many
V: TRBV28
J: TRBJ2-7

CDR3: CASSLVRGPGANVLTF
size: -
V: TRBV5-6
J: TRBJ2-6

CDR3: CSVDGGYSYNEQFF
size: many
V: TRBV29-1
J: TRBJ2-1

CDR3: CASSSDREKLFF
size: many
V: TRBV12-3/TRBV12-4
J: TRBJ1-4

CDR3: CASSSDRGQTEAFF
size: many
V: TRBV6-5
J: TRBJ1-1

CDR3: CASSAGVGRETQYF
size: few
V: TRBV5-1
J: TRBJ2-5

CDR3: CATSRDWTSGISGELFF
size: few
V: TRBV15
J: TRBJ2-2

CDR3: CSAHLERNNAYTDTQYF
size: -
V: TRBV20-1
J: TRBJ2-3

CDR3: CAISESGDYTYEQYF
size: -
V: TRBV10-3
J: TRBJ2-7

CDR3: CSVERPGTRLNTEAFF
size: few
V: TRBV29-1
J: TRBJ1-1

CDR3: CASRSKTGELFF
size: few
V: TRBV10-1
J: TRBJ2-2

CDR3: CASGEFGQGAFYGYTF
size: -
V: TRBV27
J: TRBJ1-2

CDR3: CSARDQGQPQHF
size: many
V: TRBV20-1
J: TRBJ1-5

CDR3: CASSLQVQGNEQFF
size: many
V: TRBV5-1
J: TRBJ2-1

CDR3: CASSLAGTGQNTIYF
size: -
V: TRBV7-2
J: TRBJ1-3

CDR3: CASSLWGTGYSPLHF
size: -
V: TRBV28
J: TRBJ1-6

CDR3: CASSLRGKRSGETQYF
size: many
V: TRBV11-3
J: TRBJ2-5

CDR3: CSAGPTSGYEQYF
size: few
V: TRBV20-1
J: TRBJ2-7

CDR3: CSVEDSYTINEQFF
size: many
V: TRBV29-1
J: TRBJ2-1

CDR3: CSARRPITSNYGYTF
size: few
V: TRBV20-1
J: TRBJ1-2

CDR3: CASSQDWGFGGYTF
size: few
V: TRBV3-1
J: TRBJ1-2

CDR3: CASSPARDRSWWF
size: -
V: TRBV18
J: TRBJ2-7

CDR3: CASAQGGEKLFF
size: few
V: TRBV2
J: TRBJ1-4

CDR3: CASSYTEDTQYF
size: few
V: TRBV6-6
J: TRBJ2-3